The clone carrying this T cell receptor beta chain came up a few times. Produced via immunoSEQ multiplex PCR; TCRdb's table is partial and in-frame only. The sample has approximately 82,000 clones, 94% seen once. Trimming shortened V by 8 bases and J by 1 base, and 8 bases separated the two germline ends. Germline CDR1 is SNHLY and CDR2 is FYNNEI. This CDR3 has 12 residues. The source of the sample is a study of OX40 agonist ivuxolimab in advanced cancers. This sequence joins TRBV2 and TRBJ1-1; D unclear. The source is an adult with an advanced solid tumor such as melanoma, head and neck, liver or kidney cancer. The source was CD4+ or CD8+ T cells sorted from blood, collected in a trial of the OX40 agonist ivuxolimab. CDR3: CASGRPNTEAFF. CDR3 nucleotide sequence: TGTGCCAGCGGCCGACCGAACACTGAAGCTTTCTTT.